A single sample is the source of the 25 T cell receptor beta chains below, sequenced in a study of T cell repertoires and HLA-DP antigens. Their target antigens are unknown. The data were produced by immunoSEQ multiplex PCR, yet TCRdb's version contains in-frame clones alone and is incomplete. Here the sample spans around 90,000 clones, around nine tenths being singletons. The sequenced sample consisted of CD4+ T cells from PBMCs. The receptors stem from a man aged 50-59 years in good health and CMV-seronegative.

The chain uses TRBV6-6 and TRBJ1-3; D ambiguous. Germline V gene lookup returns CDR1 MNHNY and CDR2 SVGAGI (reference sequence). Trimming removed 6 bases from V and 0 bases from J, with 15 bases in between. The CDR3 is 16 residues long. This CDR3 reads CASSPLGTDSGNTIYF. In DNA form, the CDR3 reads TGTGCCAGCAGCCCATTGGGAACAGACTCTGGAAACACCATATATTTT.

The chain couples TRBV4-1 to TRBJ2-1; no firm D call. There are 16 residues in the CDR3. Trimming cost V 3 bases and J 0 bases, with 12 bases left between them. Germline V gene sequence: CDR1 MGHRA, CDR2 YSYEKL. CDR3 bases: TGCGCCAGCAGCCAGGATGGGGAATACTCCTACAATGAGCAGTTCTTC. It specifies CASSQDGEYSYNEQFF.

V gene TRBV5-5 combines with J gene TRBJ2-7; 11 bases are a match to TRBD1. V was clipped by 4 bases and J by 2 bases; unmatched bases: 5. The CDR3 covers 15 residues. The V gene's germline CDR1 is SGHKS and CDR2 YYEKEE (reference sequence). The CDR3 DNA reads TGTGCCAGCAGCCGACCGGGACAGGGGGCCTACGAGCAGTACTTC. As protein: CASSRPGQGAYEQYF.

In its sample, this clone was seen a few times. This chain links TRBV11-2 with TRBJ1-2; D uncertain. The germline V gene has CDR1 SGHAT and CDR2 FQNNGV. This CDR3 spans 13 amino acids. V lost 1 base, J lost 2 bases, and 5 bases lay in between. The CDR3 DNA sequence: TGTGCCAGCAGCTTAGGTCCGAACTATGGCTACACCTTC. Protein sequence: CASSLGPNYGYTF.

This clone was seen only a few times. V gene TRBV28 combines with J gene TRBJ2-7; 12 nucleotides match TRBD1. Germline V gives CDR1 MDHEN, CDR2 SYDVKM. The CDR3 contains 15 residues. The V gene end was trimmed by 7 bases and the J gene end by 6 bases; junction bases not matched to a gene: 10. CDR3 amino acids: CASIPSGTGGSEQYF. The CDR3, as DNA: TGTGCCAGCATCCCCTCGGGGACAGGGGGCTCCGAGCAGTACTTC.

This rearrangement joins TRBV5-6 to TRBJ1-2; D remains ambiguous. CDR3 size: 13 residues. Germline loops: CDR1 SGHDT, CDR2 YYEEEE. V lost 4 bases, J lost 6 bases, and 13 bases lay in between. CDR3 amino acids: CASSMYRSDGYTF. The CDR3 DNA follows: TGTGCCAGCAGCATGTACAGATCTGATGGCTACACCTTC.

DNA for the CDR3: TGTGCCAGCAGCCAGTCGGTGAATCAGCCCCAGCATTTT. This translates into CASSQSVNQPQHF. The chain joins TRBV7-9 to TRBJ1-5; D not resolved. V gave up 5 bases and J gave up 4 bases, with 9 bases separating them. CDR3 length: 13 amino acids. Germline-derived CDR1 and CDR2 are SEHNR and FQNEAQ (reference sequence).

The CDR3 loop reads CSVGGLSGGWRAYEQYF. CDR3 bases: TGCAGCGTTGGAGGTCTTTCCGGGGGCTGGAGAGCCTACGAGCAGTACTTC. The V and J genes are TRBV29-1 and TRBJ2-7; TRBD1 or TRBD2 may be the D gene (6 bases each). The CDR3 loop spans 17 amino acids. Germline lookup yields CDR1 SQVTM and CDR2 ANQGSEA. Trimming removed 4 bases at V and 2 bases at J, with 24 bases between.

The V gene is TRBV5-1, the J gene TRBJ1-2; TRBD1 is a possible D gene (6 bases). The CDR3 is 15 amino acids. Trimming stripped 0 bases from V and 2 bases from J, with 11 bases between. From germline, CDR1 is SGHRS and CDR2 YFSETQ. CDR3 nucleotides: TGCGCCAGCAGCTTGGCCAGGGGCGTAAACTATGGCTACACCTTC. This gives the protein CASSLARGVNYGYTF.

This chain links TRBV9 with TRBJ2-2; 14 nucleotides match TRBD2. This CDR3 comprises 20 residues. Trimming cost V 4 bases and J 5 bases; bases outside gene matches: 16. CDR1 SGDLS and CDR2 YYNGEE come from the germline V gene. The CDR3 bases are TGTGCCAGCAGCCGTAGAGTACCAATCGGGACTAGCGGGAGTACCGGGGAGCTGTTTTTT. Protein sequence: CASSRRVPIGTSGSTGELFF.

V and J are TRBV5-1 and TRBJ2-6; the match to TRBD1 covers 7 bases. This CDR3 spans 17 amino acids. Trimming took 4 bases from V and 0 from J; bases not matched to a gene: 7. Germline loops: CDR1 SGHRS, CDR2 YFSETQ. This chain's CDR3 is CASSLGQVTSGANVLTF. CDR3 bases: TGCGCCAGCAGCCTCGGACAGGTGACCTCTGGGGCCAACGTCCTGACTTTC.

The chain employs TRBV14 and TRBJ2-5, with TRBD1 as a possible D gene (7 bases). The germline V gene encodes CDR1 SGHDN and CDR2 FVKESK. Trimming cost V 6 bases and J 2 bases, with 16 bases left between them. The CDR3 totals 15 residues. CDR3 nucleotides: TGTGCCAGCAGTCTTGGAGGGACAGCTCAAGAGACCCAGTACTTC. Translated, it gives CASSLGGTAQETQYF. Looking up the rest from reference TRBV14 and TRBJ2-5 gives the full variable domain: EAGVTQFPSHSVIEKGQTVTLRCDPISGHDNLYWYRRVMGKEIKFLLHFVKESKQDESGMPNNRFLAERTGGTYSTLKVQPAELEDSGVYFCASSLGGTAQETQYFGPGTRLLVL.

This clone was observed a single time. The V and J genes are TRBV5-4 and TRBJ2-3; no firm D call. Trimming stripped 1 base from V and 4 bases from J, with 10 bases between. Per the germline V gene, CDR1 is SGHNT and CDR2 is YYREEE (reference sequence). This CDR3 region has 14 residues. DNA for the CDR3: TGTGCCAGCAGCTTGCGGACGGGCGCAGATACGCAGTATTTT. Amino acids: CASSLRTGADTQYF. The variable domain in full, completed from reference TRBV5-4 and TRBJ2-3, reads ETGVTQSPTHLIKTRGQQVTLRCSSQSGHNTVSWYQQALGQGPQFIFQYYREEENGRGNFPPRFSGLQFPNYSSELNVNALELDDSALYLCASSLRTGADTQYFGPGTRLTVL.

The chain is built from TRBV7-2 and TRBJ2-7, with D possibly called TRBD1 or TRBD2 (5 bases each). Looked up from germline, CDR1 is SGHTA and CDR2 is FQGNSA. The V gene lost 7 bases and the J gene lost 2 bases, with 12 bases spanning the gap. This CDR3 spans 13 amino acids. CDR3 coding DNA: TGTGCCAGCACCCCCCCGGGGCCCTACGAGCAGTACTTC. Protein product: CASTPPGPYEQYF. The whole variable domain, filled in from reference TRBV7-2 and TRBJ2-7, reads GAGVSQSPSNKVTEKGKDVELRCDPISGHTALYWYRQSLGQGLEFLIYFQGNSAPDKSGLPSDRFSAERTGGSVSTLTIQRTQQEDSAVYLCASTPPGPYEQYFGPGTRLTVT.

This clone showed up just once. The chain carries TRBV7-2 and TRBJ2-1; D may correspond to TRBD1 or TRBD2 (5 bases each). The CDR3 has 15 residues. Germline loops: CDR1 SGHTA, CDR2 FQGNSA. V was pared by 0 bases and J by 10 bases, with 16 bases between. For the CDR3, the DNA is TGTGCCAGCAGCTTAGCAGTAATGAGGGGTAGCGAGCAGTTCTTC. This translates into CASSLAVMRGSEQFF. The full variable domain, rest sourced from reference TRBV7-2 and TRBJ2-1, is GAGVSQSPSNKVTEKGKDVELRCDPISGHTALYWYRQSLGQGLEFLIYFQGNSAPDKSGLPSDRFSAERTGGSVSTLTIQRTQQEDSAVYLCASSLAVMRGSEQFFGPGTRLTVL.

The V and J genes are TRBV7-2 and TRBJ2-7, with TRBD2 as a possible D gene (6 bases). The germline gives CDR1 SGHTA, CDR2 FQGNSA. V was cut by 5 bases and J by 5 bases, with 13 bases left in between. The CDR3 spans 13 residues. The CDR3 DNA sequence: TGTGCCAGCAGCAAGACGCGGGGTCACGAGCAGTACTTC. It codes for CASSKTRGHEQYF.

The chain joins TRBV9 to TRBJ1-5; maybe TRBD1 (6 bases). Germline lookup yields CDR1 SGDLS and CDR2 YYNGEE. V gave up 0 bases and J gave up 7 bases, with 11 bases separating them. The CDR3 is made up of 14 amino acids. CDR3 loop: CASSVAGAGQPQHF. The CDR3 DNA follows: TGTGCCAGCAGCGTAGCGGGGGCTGGCCAGCCCCAGCATTTT. Drawing the rest from reference TRBV9 and TRBJ1-5, the complete variable domain is DSGVTQTPKHLITATGQRVTLRCSPRSGDLSVYWYQQSLDQGLQFLIQYYNGEERAKGNILERFSAQQFPDLHSELNLSSLELGDSALYFCASSVAGAGQPQHFGDGTRLSIL.

The rearrangement links TRBV6-1 to TRBJ2-5; 8 nucleotides align to TRBD2. Trimming at V came to 9 bases and at J to 4 bases, leaving 7 bases not matched to a gene. Germline loops: CDR1 MNHNS, CDR2 SASEGT. The CDR3 spans 13 residues. The CDR3 reads CARSGGPLETQYF. As DNA, the CDR3 is TGTGCCAGATCGGGGGGGCCGTTAGAGACCCAGTACTTC.

This chain joins TRBV14 and TRBJ1-1; D gene uncertain. CDR3 length: 13 residues. Trimming shortened V by 1 base and J by 2 bases, and 5 bases separated the two germline ends. CDR1 is SGHDN and CDR2 is FVKESK in the germline V gene. The CDR3 DNA reads as TGTGCCAGCAGCCAAGTGGATAACACTGAAGCTTTCTTT. This sequence encodes CASSQVDNTEAFF.

The V gene is TRBV18, the J gene TRBJ2-6; D not resolved. Germline lookup yields CDR1 KGHSH and CDR2 LQKENI. The CDR3 totals 16 residues. Trimming took 6 bases from V and 0 from J, leaving 12 bases between them. The CDR3 bases are TGTGCCAGCTCTCCTCAACAGAGCTCTGGGGCCAACGTCCTGACTTTC. Protein product: CASSPQQSSGANVLTF.

The rearrangement links TRBV4-2 to TRBJ2-5; D not certain. This CDR3 comprises 17 residues. CDR1 is LGHNA and CDR2 is YNFKEQ in the germline V gene. Trimming removed 2 bases at V and 0 bases at J, with 16 bases between. CDR3 bases: TGTGCCAGCAGCCAATCCGCAGGTTCTACGTACCAAGAGACCCAGTACTTC. Protein sequence: CASSQSAGSTYQETQYF.

The V gene is TRBV7-2, the J gene TRBJ2-5; a possible D gene is TRBD2 (6 bases). V was cut by 2 bases and J by 5 bases, with 6 bases left in between. The V gene's germline CDR1 is SGHTA and CDR2 FQGNSA. This CDR3 has 12 residues. CDR3 in DNA: TGTGCCAGCAGCTTAAGCGGGGAGACCCAGTACTTC. Amino acid sequence: CASSLSGETQYF.

In its sample, this clone was seen once. The rearrangement links TRBV27 to TRBJ2-1; TRBD2 agrees at 14 bases. V lost 6 bases and J lost 9; bases outside the gene matches: 4. CDR1 is MNHEY, CDR2 SMNVEV, per germline (reference sequence). The length of the CDR3 is 14 residues. CDR3 DNA sequence: TGTGCCAGCAGGGGACTAGCGGGGGCGGGTGAGCAGTTCTTC. It encodes CASRGLAGAGEQFF.

The chain has TRBV19 and TRBJ2-1, with 8 bases that match TRBD1. The trim removed 0 bases at V and 4 bases at J, leaving 2 bases unmatched. The V gene's germline CDR1 is LNHDA and CDR2 SQIVND (reference sequence). The CDR3 consists of 15 residues. The CDR3 coding sequence is TGTGCCAGTAGTATAGACGGACAGGGATACAATGAGCAGTTCTTC. The encoded protein is CASSIDGQGYNEQFF. The variable domain in full, completed from reference TRBV19 and TRBJ2-1, reads DGGITQSPKYLFRKEGQNVTLSCEQNLNHDAMYWYRQDPGQGLRLIYYSQIVNDFQKGDIAEGYSVSREKKESFPLTVTSAQKNPTAFYLCASSIDGQGYNEQFFGPGTRLTVL.

The chain combines TRBV11-2 with TRBJ1-2; 8 nucleotides agree with TRBD1. J was trimmed by 3 bases and V by 4 bases; bases with no gene match: 10. The CDR3 totals 16 residues. The V gene's germline CDR1 is SGHAT and CDR2 FQNNGV. The CDR3 sequence: CASSSARGRKYYGYTF. The CDR3 region has the DNA TGTGCCAGCAGCTCGGCCAGGGGGCGCAAGTACTATGGCTACACCTTC.